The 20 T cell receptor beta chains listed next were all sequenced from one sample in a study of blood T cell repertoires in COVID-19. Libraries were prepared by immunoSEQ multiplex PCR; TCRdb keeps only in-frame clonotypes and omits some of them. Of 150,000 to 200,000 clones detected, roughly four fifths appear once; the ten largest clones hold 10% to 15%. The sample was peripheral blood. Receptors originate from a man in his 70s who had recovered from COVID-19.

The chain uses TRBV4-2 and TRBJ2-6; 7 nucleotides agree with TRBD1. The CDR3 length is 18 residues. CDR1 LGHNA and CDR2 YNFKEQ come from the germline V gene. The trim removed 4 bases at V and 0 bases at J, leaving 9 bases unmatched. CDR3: CASSRITGASSGANVLTF. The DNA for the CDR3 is TGTGCCAGCAGCCGAATCACAGGGGCGAGCTCTGGGGCCAACGTCCTGACTTTC.

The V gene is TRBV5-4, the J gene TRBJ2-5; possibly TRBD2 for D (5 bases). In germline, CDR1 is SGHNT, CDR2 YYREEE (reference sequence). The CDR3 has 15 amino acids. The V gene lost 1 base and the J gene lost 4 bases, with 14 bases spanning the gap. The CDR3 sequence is CASSLIGETGETQYF. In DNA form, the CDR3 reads TGTGCCAGCAGCTTGATCGGGGAGACGGGAGAGACCCAGTACTTC.

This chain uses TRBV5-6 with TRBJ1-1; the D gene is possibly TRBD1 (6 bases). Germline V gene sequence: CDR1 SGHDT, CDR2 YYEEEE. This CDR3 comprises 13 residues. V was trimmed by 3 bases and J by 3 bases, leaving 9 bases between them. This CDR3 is CASSWDIDTEAFF. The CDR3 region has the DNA TGTGCCAGCAGCTGGGACATAGACACTGAAGCTTTCTTT.

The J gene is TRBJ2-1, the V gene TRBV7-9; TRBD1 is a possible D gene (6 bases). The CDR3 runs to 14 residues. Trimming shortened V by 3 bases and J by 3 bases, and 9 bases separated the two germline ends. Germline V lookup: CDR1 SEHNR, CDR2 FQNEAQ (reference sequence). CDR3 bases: TGTGCCAGCAGCTTTCCAGGGGACTACAATGAGCAGTTCTTC. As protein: CASSFPGDYNEQFF.

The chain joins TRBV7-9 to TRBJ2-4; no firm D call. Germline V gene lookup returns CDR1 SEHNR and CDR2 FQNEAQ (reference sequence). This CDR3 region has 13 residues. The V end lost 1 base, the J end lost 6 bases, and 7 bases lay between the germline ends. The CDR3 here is CASSLGSVNIQYF. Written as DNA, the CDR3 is TGTGCCAGCAGCTTAGGGAGTGTAAACATTCAGTACTTC.

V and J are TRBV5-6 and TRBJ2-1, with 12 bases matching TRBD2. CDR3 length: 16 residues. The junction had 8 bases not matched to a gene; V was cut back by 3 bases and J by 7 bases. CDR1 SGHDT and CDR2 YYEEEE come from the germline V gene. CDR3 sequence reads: CASSSILAGGPNEQFF. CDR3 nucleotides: TGTGCCAGCAGCTCGATCCTAGCGGGAGGGCCGAATGAGCAGTTCTTC.

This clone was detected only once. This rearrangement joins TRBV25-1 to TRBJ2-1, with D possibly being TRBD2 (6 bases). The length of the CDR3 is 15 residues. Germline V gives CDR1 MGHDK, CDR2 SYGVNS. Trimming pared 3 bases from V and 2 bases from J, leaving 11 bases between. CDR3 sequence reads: CASSDMGGPYNEQFF. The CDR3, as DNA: TGTGCCAGCAGTGATATGGGGGGACCCTACAATGAGCAGTTCTTC.

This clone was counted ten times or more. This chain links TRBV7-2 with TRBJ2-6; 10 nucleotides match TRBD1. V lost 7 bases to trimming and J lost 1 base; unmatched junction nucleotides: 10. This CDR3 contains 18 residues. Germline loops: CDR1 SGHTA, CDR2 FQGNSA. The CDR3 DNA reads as TGTGCCAGCATCATTGGGGGACAGGGGCATTCTGGGGCCAACGTCCTGACTTTC. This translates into CASIIGGQGHSGANVLTF.

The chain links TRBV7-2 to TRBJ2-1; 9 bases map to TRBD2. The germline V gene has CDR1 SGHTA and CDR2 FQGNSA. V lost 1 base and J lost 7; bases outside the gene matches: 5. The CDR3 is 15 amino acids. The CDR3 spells CASSLELAGTNEQFF. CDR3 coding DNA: TGTGCCAGCAGCTTAGAGCTAGCGGGAACTAATGAGCAGTTCTTC.

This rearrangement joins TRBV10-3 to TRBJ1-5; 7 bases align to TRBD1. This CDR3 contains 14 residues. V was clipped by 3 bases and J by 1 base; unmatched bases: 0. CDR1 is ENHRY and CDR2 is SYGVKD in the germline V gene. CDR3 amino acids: CAISEQGSNQPQHF. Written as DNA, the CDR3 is TGTGCCATCAGTGAACAGGGGAGCAATCAGCCCCAGCATTTT.

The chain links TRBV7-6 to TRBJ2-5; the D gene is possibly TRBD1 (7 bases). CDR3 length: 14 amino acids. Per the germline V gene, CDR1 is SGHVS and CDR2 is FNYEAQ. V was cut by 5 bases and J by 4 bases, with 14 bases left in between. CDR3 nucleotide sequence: TGTGCCAGCAGCCTAGGGGGGACAGCAGAGACCCAGTACTTC. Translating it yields CASSLGGTAETQYF.

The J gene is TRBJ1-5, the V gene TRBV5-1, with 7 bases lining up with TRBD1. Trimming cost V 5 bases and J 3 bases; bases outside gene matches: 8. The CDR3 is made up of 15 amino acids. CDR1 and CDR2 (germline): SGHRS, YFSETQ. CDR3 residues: CASSPGQVNNQPQHF. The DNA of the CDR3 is TGCGCCAGCAGTCCCGGACAGGTGAACAATCAGCCCCAGCATTTT.

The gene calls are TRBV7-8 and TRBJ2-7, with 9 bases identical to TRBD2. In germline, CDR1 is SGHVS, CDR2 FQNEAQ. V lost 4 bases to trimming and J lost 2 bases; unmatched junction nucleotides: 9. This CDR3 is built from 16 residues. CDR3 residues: CASSYGGSGRPYEQYF. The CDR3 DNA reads TGTGCCAGCAGCTACGGGGGGAGCGGGAGGCCCTACGAGCAGTACTTC. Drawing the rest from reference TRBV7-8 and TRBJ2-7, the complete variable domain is GAGVSQSPRYKVAKRGQDVALRCDPISGHVSLFWYQQALGQGPEFLTYFQNEAQLDKSGLPSDRFFAERPEGSVSTLKIQRTQQEDSAVYLCASSYGGSGRPYEQYFGPGTRLTVT.

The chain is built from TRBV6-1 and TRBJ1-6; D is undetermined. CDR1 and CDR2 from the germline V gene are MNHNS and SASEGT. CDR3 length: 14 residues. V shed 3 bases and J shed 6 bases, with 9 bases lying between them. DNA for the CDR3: TGTGCCAGCAGTGACCGGGGTCCTAATTCACCCCTCCACTTT. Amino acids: CASSDRGPNSPLHF.

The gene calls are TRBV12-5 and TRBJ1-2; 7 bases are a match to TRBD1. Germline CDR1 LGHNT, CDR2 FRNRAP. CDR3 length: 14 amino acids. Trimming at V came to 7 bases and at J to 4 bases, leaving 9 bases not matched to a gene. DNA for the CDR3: TGTGCTAGTGCCCTTGACAGGGTTTCCTATGGCTACACCTTC. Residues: CASALDRVSYGYTF.

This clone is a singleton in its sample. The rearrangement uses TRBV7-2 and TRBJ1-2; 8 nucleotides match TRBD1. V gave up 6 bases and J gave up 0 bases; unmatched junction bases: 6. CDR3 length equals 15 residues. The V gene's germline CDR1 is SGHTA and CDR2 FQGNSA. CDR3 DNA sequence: TGTGCCAGCAGAGGAGGACAGGGAACTAACTATGGCTACACCTTC. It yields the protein CASRGGQGTNYGYTF.

The CDR3 sequence is CASSPVDRTYNEQFF. The CDR3 nucleotides are TGTGCCAGCAGCCCGGTGGACAGGACTTACAATGAGCAGTTCTTC. This rearrangement joins TRBV6-2 or TRBV6-3 to TRBJ2-1, with TRBD1 matching over 7 bases. Trimming at V came to 6 bases and at J to 4 bases, leaving 9 bases not matched to a gene. Germline CDR1 MNHEY, CDR2 SVGEGT. The CDR3 has 15 residues.

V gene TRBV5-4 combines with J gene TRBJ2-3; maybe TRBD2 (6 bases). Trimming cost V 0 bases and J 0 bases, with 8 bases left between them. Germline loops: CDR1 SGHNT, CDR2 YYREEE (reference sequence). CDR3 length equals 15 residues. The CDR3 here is CASSLAGASTDTQYF. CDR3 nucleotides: TGTGCCAGCAGCTTGGCGGGAGCTAGCACAGATACGCAGTATTTT.

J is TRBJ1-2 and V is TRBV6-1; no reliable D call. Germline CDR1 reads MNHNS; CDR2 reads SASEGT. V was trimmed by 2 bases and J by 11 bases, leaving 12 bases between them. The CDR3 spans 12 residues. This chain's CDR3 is CASSEREVGYTF. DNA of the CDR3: TGTGCCAGCAGTGAAAGGGAGGTTGGGTACACCTTC.

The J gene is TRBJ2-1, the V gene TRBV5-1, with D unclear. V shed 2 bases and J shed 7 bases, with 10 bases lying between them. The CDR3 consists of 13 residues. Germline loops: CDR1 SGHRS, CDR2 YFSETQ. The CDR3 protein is CASSFGDPNEQFF. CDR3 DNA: TGCGCCAGCAGCTTTGGAGACCCTAATGAGCAGTTCTTC.